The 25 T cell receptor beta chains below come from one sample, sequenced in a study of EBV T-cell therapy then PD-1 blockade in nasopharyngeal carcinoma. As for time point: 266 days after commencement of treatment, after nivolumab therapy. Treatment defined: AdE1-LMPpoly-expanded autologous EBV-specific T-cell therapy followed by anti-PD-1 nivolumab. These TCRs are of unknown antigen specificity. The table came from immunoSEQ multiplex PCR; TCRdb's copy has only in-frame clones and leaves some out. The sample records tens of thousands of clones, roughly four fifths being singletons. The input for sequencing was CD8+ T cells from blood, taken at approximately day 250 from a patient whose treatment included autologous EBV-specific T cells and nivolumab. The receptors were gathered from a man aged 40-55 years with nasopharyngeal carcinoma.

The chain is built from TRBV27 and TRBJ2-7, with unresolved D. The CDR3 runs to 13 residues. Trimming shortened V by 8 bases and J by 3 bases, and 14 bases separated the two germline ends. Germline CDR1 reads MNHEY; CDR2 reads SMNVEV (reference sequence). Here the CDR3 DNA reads TGTGCCAGCGCTCTTTACGTAGGCTACGAGCAGTACTTC. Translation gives CASALYVGYEQYF.

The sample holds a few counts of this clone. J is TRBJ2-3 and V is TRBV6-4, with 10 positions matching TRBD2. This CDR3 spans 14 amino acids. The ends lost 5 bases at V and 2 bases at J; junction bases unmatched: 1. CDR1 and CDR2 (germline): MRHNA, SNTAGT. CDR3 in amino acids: CASSSGGATDTQYF. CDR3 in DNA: TGTGCCAGCAGTAGCGGGGGGGCCACAGATACGCAGTATTTT.

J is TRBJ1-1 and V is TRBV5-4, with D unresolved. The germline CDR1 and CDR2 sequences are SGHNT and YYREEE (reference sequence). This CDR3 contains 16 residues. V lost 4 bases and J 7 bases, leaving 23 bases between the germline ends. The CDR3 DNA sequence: TGTGCCAGCAGCCTGAGGGTTGTGGACCTGATGGGTGAAGCTTTCTTT. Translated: CASSLRVVDLMGEAFF.

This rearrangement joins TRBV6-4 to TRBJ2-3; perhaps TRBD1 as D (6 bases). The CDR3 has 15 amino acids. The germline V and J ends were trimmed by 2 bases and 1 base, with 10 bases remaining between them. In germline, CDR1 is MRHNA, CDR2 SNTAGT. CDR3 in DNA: TGTGCCAGCAGTGACAGGGCAGGGGGCACAGATACGCAGTATTTT. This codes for CASSDRAGGTDTQYF.

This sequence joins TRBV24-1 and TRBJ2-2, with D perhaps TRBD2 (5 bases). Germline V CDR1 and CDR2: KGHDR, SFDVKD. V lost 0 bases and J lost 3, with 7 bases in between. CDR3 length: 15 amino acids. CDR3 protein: CATSDLGRDTGELFF. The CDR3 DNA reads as TGTGCCACCAGTGATTTGGGGAGAGACACCGGGGAGCTGTTTTTT.

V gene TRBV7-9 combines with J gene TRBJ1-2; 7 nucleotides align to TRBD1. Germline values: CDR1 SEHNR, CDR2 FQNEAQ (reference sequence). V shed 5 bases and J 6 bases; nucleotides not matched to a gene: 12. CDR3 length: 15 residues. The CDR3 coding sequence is TGTGCCAGCAGCCCCCCAGGACAGGTGAACCATGGCTACACCTTC. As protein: CASSPPGQVNHGYTF.

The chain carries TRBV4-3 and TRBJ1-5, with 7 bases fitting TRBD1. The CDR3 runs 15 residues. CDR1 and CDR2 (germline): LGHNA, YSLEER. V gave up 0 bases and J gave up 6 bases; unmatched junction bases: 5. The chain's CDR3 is CASSQDRQGGQPQHF. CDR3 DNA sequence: TGCGCCAGCAGCCAAGATAGACAGGGAGGTCAGCCCCAGCATTTT.

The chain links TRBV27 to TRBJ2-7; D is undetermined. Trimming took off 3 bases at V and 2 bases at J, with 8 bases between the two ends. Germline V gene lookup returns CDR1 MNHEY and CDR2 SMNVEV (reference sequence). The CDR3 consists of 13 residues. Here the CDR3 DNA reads TGTGCCAGCAGTTTTGGCCTCACCTACGAGCAGTACTTC. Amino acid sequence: CASSFGLTYEQYF.

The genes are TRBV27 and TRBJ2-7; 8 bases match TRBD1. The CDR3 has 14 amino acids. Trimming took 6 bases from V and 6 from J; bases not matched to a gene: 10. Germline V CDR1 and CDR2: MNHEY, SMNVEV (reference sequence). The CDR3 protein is CASRTGEAFPEQYF. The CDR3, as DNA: TGTGCCAGCAGGACAGGGGAGGCATTCCCCGAGCAGTACTTC.

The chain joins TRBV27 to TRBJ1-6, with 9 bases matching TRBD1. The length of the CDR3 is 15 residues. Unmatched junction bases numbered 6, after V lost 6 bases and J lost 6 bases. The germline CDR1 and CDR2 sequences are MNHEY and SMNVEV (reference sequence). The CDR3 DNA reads TGTGCCAGCAGACTCGGACAGGGGACTAATTCACCCCTCCACTTT. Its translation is CASRLGQGTNSPLHF.

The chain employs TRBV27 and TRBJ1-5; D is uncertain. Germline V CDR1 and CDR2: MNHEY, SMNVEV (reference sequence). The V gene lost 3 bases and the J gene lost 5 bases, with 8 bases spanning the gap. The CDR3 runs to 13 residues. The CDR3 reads CASSLKGYQPQHF. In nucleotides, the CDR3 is TGTGCCAGCAGTTTGAAAGGGTATCAGCCCCAGCATTTT.

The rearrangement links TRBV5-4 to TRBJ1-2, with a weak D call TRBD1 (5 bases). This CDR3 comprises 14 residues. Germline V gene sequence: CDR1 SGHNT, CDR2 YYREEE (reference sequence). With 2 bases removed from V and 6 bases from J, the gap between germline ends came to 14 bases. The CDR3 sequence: CASSLGDGRHGYTF. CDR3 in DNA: TGTGCCAGCAGCTTAGGGGACGGCCGCCATGGCTACACCTTC.

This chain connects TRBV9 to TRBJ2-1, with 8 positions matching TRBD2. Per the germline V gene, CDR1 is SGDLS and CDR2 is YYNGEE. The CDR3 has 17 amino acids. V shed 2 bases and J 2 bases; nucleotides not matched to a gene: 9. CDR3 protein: CASSVLRGAGAYNEQFF. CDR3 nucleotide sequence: TGTGCCAGCAGCGTTCTGCGGGGGGCCGGGGCCTACAATGAGCAGTTCTTC. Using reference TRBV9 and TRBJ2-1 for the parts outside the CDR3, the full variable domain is DSGVTQTPKHLITATGQRVTLRCSPRSGDLSVYWYQQSLDQGLQFLIQYYNGEERAKGNILERFSAQQFPDLHSELNLSSLELGDSALYFCASSVLRGAGAYNEQFFGPGTRLTVL.

CDR3 in DNA: TGTGCCAGCAGCCCAGCAGCAACTAATGAAAAACTGTTTTTT. This translates into CASSPAATNEKLFF. This chain joins TRBV7-9 and TRBJ1-4; D uncertain. Per germline, CDR1 SEHNR and CDR2 FQNEAQ (reference sequence). Between the trimmed V and J ends, which lost 5 bases and 0 bases, there was a span of 7 bases. The CDR3 runs 14 residues.

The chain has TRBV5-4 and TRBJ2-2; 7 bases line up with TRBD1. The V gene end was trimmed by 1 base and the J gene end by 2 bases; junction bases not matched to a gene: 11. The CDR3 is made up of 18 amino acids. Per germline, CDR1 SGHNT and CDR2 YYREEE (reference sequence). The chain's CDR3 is CASSLWGEQGSNTGELFF. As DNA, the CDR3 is TGTGCCAGCAGCTTGTGGGGAGAACAGGGGTCCAACACCGGGGAGCTGTTTTTT.

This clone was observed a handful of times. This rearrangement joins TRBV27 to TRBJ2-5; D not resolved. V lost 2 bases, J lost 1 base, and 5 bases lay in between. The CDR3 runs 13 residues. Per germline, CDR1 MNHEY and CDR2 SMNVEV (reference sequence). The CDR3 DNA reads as TGTGCCAGCAGTTTACAGTTCCAAGAGACCCAGTACTTC. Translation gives CASSLQFQETQYF.

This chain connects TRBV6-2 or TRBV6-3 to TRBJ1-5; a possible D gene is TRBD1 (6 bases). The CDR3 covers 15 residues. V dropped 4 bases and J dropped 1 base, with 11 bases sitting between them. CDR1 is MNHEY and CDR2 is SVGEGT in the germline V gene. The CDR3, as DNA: TGTGCCAGCAGTTCAGATGGACAGAGCAATCAGCCCCAGCATTTT. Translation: CASSSDGQSNQPQHF.

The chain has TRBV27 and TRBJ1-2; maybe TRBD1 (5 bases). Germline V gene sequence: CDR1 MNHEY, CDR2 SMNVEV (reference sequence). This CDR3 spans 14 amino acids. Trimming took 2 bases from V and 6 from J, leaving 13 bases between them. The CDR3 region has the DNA TGTGCCAGCAGTTTAGTGGGGACCGCGGATGGCTACACCTTC. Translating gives CASSLVGTADGYTF.

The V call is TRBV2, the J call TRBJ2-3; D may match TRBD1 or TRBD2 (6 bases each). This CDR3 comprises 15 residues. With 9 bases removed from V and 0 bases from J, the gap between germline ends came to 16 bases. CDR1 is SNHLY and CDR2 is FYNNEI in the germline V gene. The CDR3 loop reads CARTINGGSTDTQYF. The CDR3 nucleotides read TGTGCCAGGACCATAAACGGGGGCAGCACAGATACGCAGTATTTT.

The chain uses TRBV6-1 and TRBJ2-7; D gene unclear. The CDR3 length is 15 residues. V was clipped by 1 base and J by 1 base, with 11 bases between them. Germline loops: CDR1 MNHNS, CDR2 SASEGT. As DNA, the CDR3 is TGTGCCAGCAGTGAAGTCGCGTTAGATTCCTACGAGCAGTACTTC. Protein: CASSEVALDSYEQYF.

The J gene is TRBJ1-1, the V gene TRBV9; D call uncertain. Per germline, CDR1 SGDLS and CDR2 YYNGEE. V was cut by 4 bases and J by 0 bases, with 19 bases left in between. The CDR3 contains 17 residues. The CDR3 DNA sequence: TGTGCCAGCAGCAGTAGTCAGCGGTCCATCATGAACACTGAAGCTTTCTTT. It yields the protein CASSSSQRSIMNTEAFF. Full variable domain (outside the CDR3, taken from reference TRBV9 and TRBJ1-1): DSGVTQTPKHLITATGQRVTLRCSPRSGDLSVYWYQQSLDQGLQFLIQYYNGEERAKGNILERFSAQQFPDLHSELNLSSLELGDSALYFCASSSSQRSIMNTEAFFGQGTRLTVV.

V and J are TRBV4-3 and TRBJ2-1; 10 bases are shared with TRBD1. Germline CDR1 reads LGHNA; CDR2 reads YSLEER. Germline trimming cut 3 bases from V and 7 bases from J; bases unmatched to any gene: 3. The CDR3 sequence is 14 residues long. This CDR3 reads CASSQQDRGNEQFF. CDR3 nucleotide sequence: TGCGCCAGCAGCCAGCAGGACAGGGGGAATGAGCAGTTCTTC.

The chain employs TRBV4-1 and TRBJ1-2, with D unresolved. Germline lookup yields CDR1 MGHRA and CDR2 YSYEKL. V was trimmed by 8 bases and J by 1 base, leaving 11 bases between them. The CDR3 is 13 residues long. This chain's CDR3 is CASGPVHNYGYTF. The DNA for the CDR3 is TGCGCCAGCGGCCCCGTTCATAACTATGGCTACACCTTC.

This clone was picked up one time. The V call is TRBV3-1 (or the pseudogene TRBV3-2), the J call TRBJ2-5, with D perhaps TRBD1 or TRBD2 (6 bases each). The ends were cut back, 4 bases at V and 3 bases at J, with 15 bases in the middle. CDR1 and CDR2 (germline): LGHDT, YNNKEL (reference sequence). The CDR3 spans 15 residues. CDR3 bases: TGTGCCAGCAGCCCGACCTTGGGGGGCGAAGAGACCCAGTACTTC. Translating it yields CASSPTLGGEETQYF.

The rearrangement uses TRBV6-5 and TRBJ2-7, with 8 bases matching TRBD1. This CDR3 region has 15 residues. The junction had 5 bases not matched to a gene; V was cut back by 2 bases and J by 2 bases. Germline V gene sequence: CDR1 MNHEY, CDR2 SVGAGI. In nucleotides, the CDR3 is TGTGCCAGCAGTTACGGAGGACAGGGAACCTACGAGCAGTACTTC. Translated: CASSYGGQGTYEQYF.